Sequencing of this T cell receptor (beta chain) was carried out in a study of shared clonotypes between healthy human individuals (TCRdb year 2020). For the wider study: Three men and two women, aged 18 to 49 years, made up the cohort. To estimate repertoire size and how much clonotype sharing occurs between individuals, the study deeply sequenced the blood TCR repertoires of roughly 5 healthy adults. Per donor, leukapheresis produced somewhere between about 0.9 and 9.5 billion PBMCs. For each donor, CD4 naive and CD4 memory were each given three plates, CD8 naive was given two plates, and CD8 memory was given one plate. To increase sequencing depth and limit assay-specific biases, different laboratories used diverse techniques to prepare libraries and sequence TCR repertoires.

Overall results and qualifications from the work: Across a handful of donors, around 5% of naive CD4, approximately 3.6% of naive CD8, roughly 2.3% of memory CD4, and about 0.4% of memory CD8 clonotypes were shared. The small number of donors limited the genetic and exposure-history diversity represented. Pairwise subsampling indicated that sequencing depth was expected to affect the degree of clonotype sharing among donors. Clonotypes shared by all four sorted-subset donors showed higher generation probabilities than non-shared clonotypes. Even with the large sequencing depth, rarefaction of the sorted-subset datasets indicated that sequencing was incomplete. Sampling was limited to blood, and TCR repertoires in tissue likely differ from TCR repertoires in blood. Naive subsets generally had larger estimated clonotype richness than memory subsets did.

Reading from cysteine to phenylalanine, the CDR3 counts 20 amino acids. The sequence is cut down to CDR3 DNA, 60 bases in frame from base 1. TCR CDR3 regions were amplified from genomic DNA by multiplex PCR using the deep immunoSEQ assay. Extracted genomic DNA from each cell subset was spread evenly across all wells of several immunoSEQ 96-well plates, with each plate serving as a replicate. For sorted subsets, roughly 200 ng of genomic DNA, equivalent to roughly 30,000 T cell genomes, went into each replicate PCR. Purified libraries were quantified with a Qubit 3.0 fluorometer, sized on a Bioanalyzer 2100, and re-quantified with the KAPA Library Quantification kit. Each immunoSEQ 96-well plate was sequenced on its own single-read 150-cycle Illumina NextSeq 550 flow cell. In the original analysis: Because only junctional sequences without quality scores were contained in the immunoSEQ output, filtering matching that applied to full-length reads could not be performed. Sequences were annotated with PyIR, a Python wrapper for IgBLAST v1.9, using IMGT germline references to assign V/J genes and CDR3. Any read was removed if the V/J assignment was weak (E-value above 1e-6), the CDR3 was missing, or the read contained stop codons, out-of-frame junctions, or ambiguous translated residues. V3J clonotypes were defined by identical inferred V gene, J gene, and CDR3 amino acid sequence. Percentage overlap between repertoires was computed as shared unique clonotypes divided by the size of the smaller repertoire. RTK rarefaction, the Chao1 estimator, and Recon v2.1 estimates of unobserved clonotypes were used to assess repertoire richness. Generation probabilities were computed with OLGA for all TCRbeta clonotypes obtained by the gDNA method from several donors. TCRdb took over this immuneACCESS table, retaining in-frame rearrangements with V and J assigned. Such tables are incomplete; in checked studies, under half of the missing clones stem from an unresolved V gene, and the remainder is unexplained. That table supplies the V and J calls and clone size; D and trimming were determined from the DNA. The sample table contains hundreds of thousands of clones; only one count was recorded for approximately 95% of them. The top ten constitute 0.11% of the sample.

For the CD8 naive samples, CD45RO-negative cells were positively selected for CCR7, yielding a CD45RA+CCR7+ population from which TemRA cells were excluded. The donors were healthy, HIV-negative adults with no recently reported acute infections or vaccinations. All donors were Caucasian adults living in Nashville, Tennessee, USA. Blood was obtained by leukapheresis, after which PBMCs were separated by Ficoll-Histopaque density gradient centrifugation and cryopreserved in liquid nitrogen vapor phase. Purity and quantity of every magnetically sorted T cell population were checked by analytical flow cytometry. Genomic DNA was isolated from every sorted fraction and measured by UV absorbance on a Nanodrop 2000c. Remarks on this clone: Its target antigen remains unknown. No quality values exist for individual bases; no much larger clone is one base distant.

The source is a woman younger than 45 in good health. Sequenced sample: naive CD8+ T cells sorted from blood. The cell subset or site label on this specimen signifies: CD45RA+CCR7+. This chain is built from TRBV1 and TRBJ2-4; the table's D gene call, TRBD1, was not cross checked with the DNA. TRBV1 is designated a pseudogene. The DNA is as follows: TGCACCAGCAGCCAAGAGTACTGTTGGGCCAAAATCTTGTCCAAAAACATTCAGTACTTC. Translated, this is CTSSQEYCWAKILSKNIQYF.